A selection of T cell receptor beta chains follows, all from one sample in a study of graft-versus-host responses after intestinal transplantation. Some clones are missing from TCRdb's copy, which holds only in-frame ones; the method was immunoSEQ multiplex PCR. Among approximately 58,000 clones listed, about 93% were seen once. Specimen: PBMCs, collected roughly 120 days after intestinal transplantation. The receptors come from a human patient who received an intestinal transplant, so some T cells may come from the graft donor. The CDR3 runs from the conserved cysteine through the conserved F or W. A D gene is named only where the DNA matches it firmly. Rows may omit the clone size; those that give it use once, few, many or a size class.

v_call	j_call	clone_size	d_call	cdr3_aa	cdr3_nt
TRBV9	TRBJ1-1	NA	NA	CASSLSSGAEAFF	TGTGCCAGCAGCCTTTCCAGCGGCGCTGAAGCTTTCTTT
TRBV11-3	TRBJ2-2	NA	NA	CASSLDAGAGELFF	TGTGCCAGCAGCTTAGACGCCGGGGCCGGGGAGCTGTTTTTT
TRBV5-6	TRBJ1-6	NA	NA	CASSAGLGEYNSPLHF	TGTGCCAGCAGCGCGGGTCTGGGGGAGTATAATTCACCCCTCCACTTT
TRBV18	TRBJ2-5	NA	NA	CASSPGSRETQYF	TGTGCCAGCTCACCGGGCAGCCGGGAGACCCAGTACTTC
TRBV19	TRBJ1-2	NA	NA	CASSVSPNYGYTF	TGTGCCAGTAGTGTCAGCCCCAACTATGGCTACACCTTC
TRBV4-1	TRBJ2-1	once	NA	CASSQNTNNEQFF	TGCGCCAGCAGCCAAAACACCAACAATGAGCAGTTCTTC
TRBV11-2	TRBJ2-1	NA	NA	CASSFIEVHNEQFF	TGTGCCAGCAGCTTTATAGAGGTCCACAATGAGCAGTTCTTC
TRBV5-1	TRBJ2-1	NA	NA	CASSLLGADDEQFF	TGCGCCAGCAGCTTGCTAGGGGCGGACGATGAGCAGTTCTTC
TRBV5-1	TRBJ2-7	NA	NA	CASSPGPGTFFGNEQYF	TGCGCCAGTTCCCCCGGACCCGGGACTTTCTTCGGGAACGAGCAGTACTTC
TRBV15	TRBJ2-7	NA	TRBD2	CATSRTSGEEQYF	TGTGCCACCAGCAGGACTAGCGGAGAGGAGCAGTACTTC
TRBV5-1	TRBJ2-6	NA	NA	CASRDSSGANVLTF	TGCGCCAGCAGAGACAGTTCTGGGGCCAACGTCCTGACTTTC
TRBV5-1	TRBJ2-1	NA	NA	CASSLATGRGNEQFF	TGCGCCAGCAGCTTGGCCACGGGGCGCGGCAATGAGCAGTTCTTC
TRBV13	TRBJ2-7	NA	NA	CASSAGPQRGYEQYF	TGTGCCAGCAGCGCCGGACCCCAAAGGGGCTACGAGCAGTACTTC
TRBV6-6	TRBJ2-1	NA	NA	CASSFSMNNEQFF	TGTGCCAGCAGTTTCTCGATGAATAATGAGCAGTTCTTC
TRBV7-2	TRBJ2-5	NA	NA	CASSRRREETQYF	TGTGCCAGCAGCCGGCGCAGGGAAGAGACCCAGTACTTC
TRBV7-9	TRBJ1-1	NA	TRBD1	CASGRTGGLLKAFF	TGTGCCAGCGGGAGGACAGGGGGCCTTTTGAAAGCTTTCTTT
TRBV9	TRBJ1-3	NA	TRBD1	CASSVDRGPGNTIYF	TGTGCCAGCAGCGTAGACAGGGGGCCTGGAAACACCATATATTTT
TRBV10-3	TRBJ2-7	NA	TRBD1	CAISDQGAVYF	TGTGCCATCAGTGATCAGGGGGCGGTGTACTTC
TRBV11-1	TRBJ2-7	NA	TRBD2	CASSLGPSGSQNEQYF	TGTGCCAGCAGCTTAGGCCCTAGCGGGAGTCAGAACGAGCAGTACTTC
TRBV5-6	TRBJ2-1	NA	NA	CASSLDGPYNEQFF	TGTGCCAGCAGCTTGGACGGACCGTACAATGAGCAGTTCTTC
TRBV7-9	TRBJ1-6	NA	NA	CASSLEQYNSPLHF	TGTGCCAGCAGCTTAGAACAGTATAATTCACCCCTCCACTTT
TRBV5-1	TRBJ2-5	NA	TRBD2	CASSTRGLAGVETKYF	TGCGCCAGCAGCACGCGGGGACTAGCGGGAGTTGAAACCAAGTACTTC
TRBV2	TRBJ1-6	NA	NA	CASRDSRPRSPLHF	TGTGCCAGCAGGGACAGTCGACCACGTTCACCCCTCCACTTT
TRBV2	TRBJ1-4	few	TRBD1	CASSQQGAREKLFF	TGTGCCAGCAGCCAACAGGGGGCAAGAGAAAAACTGTTTTTT
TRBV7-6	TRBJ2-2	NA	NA	CASSPGRGDTGELFF	TGTGCCAGCTCCCCGGGAAGGGGGGACACCGGGGAGCTGTTTTTT
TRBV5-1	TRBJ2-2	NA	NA	CASRLRRDTGELFF	TGCGCCAGCAGACTACGGAGGGACACCGGGGAGCTGTTTTTT
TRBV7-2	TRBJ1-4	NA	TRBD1	CASSYQRGGGEKLFF	TGTGCCAGCAGCTACCAGCGAGGGGGCGGTGAAAAACTGTTTTTT
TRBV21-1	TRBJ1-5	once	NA	CASRHLGGGLSNQPQHF	TGTGCCAGCAGACACCTGGGGGGGGGCCTTAGCAATCAGCCCCAGCATTTT
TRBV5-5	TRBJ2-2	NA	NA	CASSGEPWAGELFF	TGTGCCAGCAGCGGTGAACCTTGGGCCGGGGAGCTGTTTTTT
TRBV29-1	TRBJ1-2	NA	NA	CSVEAKGHYGYTF	TGCAGCGTTGAAGCCAAGGGACACTATGGCTACACCTTC
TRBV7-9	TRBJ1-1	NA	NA	CASALEGNTEAFF	TGTGCCAGCGCCTTGGAGGGGAACACTGAAGCTTTCTTT
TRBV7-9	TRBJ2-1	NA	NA	CASSSGTWRANEQFF	TGTGCCAGCAGCTCCGGGACCTGGCGCGCCAATGAGCAGTTCTTC
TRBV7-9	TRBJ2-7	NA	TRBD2	CASSPGLAGAPYEQYF	TGTGCCAGCAGCCCAGGACTAGCGGGGGCCCCCTACGAGCAGTACTTC
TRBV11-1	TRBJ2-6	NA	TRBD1	CASSLTGGLYPGANVLTF	TGTGCCAGCAGCTTGACAGGGGGCCTTTACCCTGGGGCCAACGTCCTGACTTTC
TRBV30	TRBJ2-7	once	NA	CAWSVSANEQYF	TGTGCCTGGAGTGTATCGGCAAACGAGCAGTACTTC
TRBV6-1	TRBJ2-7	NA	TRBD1	CASSTGESSYEQYF	TGTGCCAGTTCGACAGGGGAGAGCTCCTACGAGCAGTACTTC
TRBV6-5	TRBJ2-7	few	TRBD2	CASSTLAGVFYEQYF	TGTGCCAGCAGCACCCTAGCGGGAGTCTTCTACGAGCAGTACTTC
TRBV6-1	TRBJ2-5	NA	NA	CASILEGREETQYF	TGTGCCAGCATCTTGGAGGGGCGGGAAGAGACCCAGTACTTC
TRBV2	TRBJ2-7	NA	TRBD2	CASSSAIAGIYEQYF	TGTGCCAGCAGCTCCGCAATAGCGGGAATATACGAGCAGTACTTC
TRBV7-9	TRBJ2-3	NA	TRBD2	CASSLTSGRADTQYF	TGTGCCAGCAGCTTAACCAGCGGGAGAGCAGATACGCAGTATTTT
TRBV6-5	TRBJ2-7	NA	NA	CASSYFQTDYEQYF	TGTGCCAGCAGTTACTTTCAGACAGACTACGAGCAGTACTTC
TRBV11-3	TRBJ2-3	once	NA	CASSQGGVTDTQYF	TGTGCCAGCAGCCAAGGAGGGGTCACAGATACGCAGTATTTT
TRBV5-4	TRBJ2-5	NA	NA	CASSARLGEETQYF	TGTGCCAGCAGCGCCCGACTAGGGGAAGAGACCCAGTACTTC
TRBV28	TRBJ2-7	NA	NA	CASSAFWVSSYEQYF	TGTGCCAGCAGTGCCTTTTGGGTAAGCTCCTACGAGCAGTACTTC
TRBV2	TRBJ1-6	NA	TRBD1	CASSRGQVYSSYNSPLHF	TGTGCCAGCAGCCGAGGACAGGTATATTCCTCCTATAATTCACCCCTCCACTTT
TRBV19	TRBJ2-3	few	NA	CASSIGGARTDTQYF	TGTGCCAGTAGTATTGGGGGGGCGCGGACAGATACGCAGTATTTT
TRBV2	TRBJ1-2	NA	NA	CASSERAVNYGYTF	TGTGCCAGCAGTGAACGGGCAGTCAACTATGGCTACACCTTC
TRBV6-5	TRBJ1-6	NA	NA	CASSYSNRLNSPLHF	TGTGCCAGCAGTTACTCGAACAGGCTGAATTCACCCCTCCACTTT
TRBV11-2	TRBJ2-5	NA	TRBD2	CASSLLAGGETQYF	TGTGCCAGCAGCTTATTGGCGGGGGGGGAGACCCAGTACTTC
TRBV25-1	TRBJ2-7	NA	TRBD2	CASRTSGSYEQYF	TGTGCCAGCAGAACTAGCGGGAGTTACGAGCAGTACTTC
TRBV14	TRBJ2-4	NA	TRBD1	CASSQGQGAGQYF	TGTGCCAGCAGCCAGGGACAGGGGGCCGGTCAGTACTTC
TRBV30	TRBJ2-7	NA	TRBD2	CAWSVRSSGALTYEQYF	TGTGCCTGGAGTGTACGATCTAGCGGGGCACTAACCTACGAGCAGTACTTC
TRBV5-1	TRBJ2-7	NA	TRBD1	CASSPGQGLTYEQYF	TGCGCCAGCAGCCCTGGACAGGGGTTAACCTACGAGCAGTACTTC
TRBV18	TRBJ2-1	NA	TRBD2	CASSPRGLGAHEQFF	TGTGCCAGCTCACCCCGCGGACTAGGGGCGCATGAGCAGTTCTTC
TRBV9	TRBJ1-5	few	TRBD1	CASSVDAGQGAQPQHF	TGTGCCAGCAGCGTAGACGCAGGACAGGGGGCACAGCCCCAGCATTTT